The sample holds a few counts of the clone carrying this TCR beta chain. Researchers amplified the TCR beta CDR3 regions from RNA transcripts. The HTBI set primed first-round TCR CDR3 RT-PCR. MiXCR, applied by TCRdb to the multiplex PCR reads, yields one record per CDR3 protein. Of more than 450,000 distinct CDR3 sequences listed, 20% are singletons. This sample was included in a study of T cells in Graves' hyperthyroidism and ophthalmopathy. Study overall: Peripheral blood collection took place at initial diagnosis, before any treatment.

This CDR3 contains 17 residues. With 4 bases clipped from V and 0 bases from J, the junction kept 8 bases outside the gene matches. CDR1 is SGHTA, CDR2 FQGTGA, per germline. Uncontrolled infections, other autoimmune diseases, pregnancy or lactation led to exclusion of patients. Clinical symptoms, serum thyroxine, TRAb, thyroid ultrasound and orbital computed tomography established diagnosis. This rearrangement joins TRBV7-3 to TRBJ2-3, with 9 bases lining up with TRBD2. Sequenced material: blood. This clonotype originated in a man aged 40-50 years with Graves' ophthalmopathy. CDR3 sequence (DNA): TGTGCCAGCAGCTCCTCTCTAGCGGGGTCTAGCACAGATACGCAGTATTTT. This translates into CASSSSLAGSSTDTQYF.